This TCR beta chain emerged from a study of blood T cell repertoires in COVID-19 (TCRdb year 2020). Broadly, across the study: Samples covering the acute and convalescent phases of COVID-19 were provided by collaborators in the United States, Italy and Spain. The samples were drawn from two sources: the first 160 participants of the ongoing ImmuneRACE study, and 1,254 subjects contributed by 6 global collaborators. The material from the prospective study consisted of cDNA or gDNA derived from T cells, B-cell-depleted T cells, or PBMCs. Subjects who had been exposed to COVID-19, were actively infected with it, or had recovered from it provided the deeply sampled blood TCRbeta repertoires that made up the dataset. Sample metadata almost always included a de-identified subject ID, COVID-19 status, age in years and sex. The repertoires were released in a freely available public database intended as a resource for research on the immune response to SARS-CoV-2. Where HLA class I and class II types were available, the types were taken from metadata supplied by the sample provider, not from assay-based typing.

General findings and caveats noted by the study authors: The amount of clinical and demographic metadata varied by source and participant and was provided uncurated.

In Seattle, one collaborating source enrolled patients while the infection was active and tracked those patients longitudinally over the course of disease. The collaborating institutions used their own protocols to collect whole blood in K2EDTA tubes. For TCRbeta analysis, collaborators shipped samples in one of three forms: frozen whole blood, isolated PBMCs, or DNA extracted from either of those sample types. To note about this clone: This receptor's antigen is unknown. Per-base quality was not reported, and no clone a single base away is much larger than it.

Between the V and J ends, shortened by 8 bases and 2 bases respectively, the junction contains 18 bases. The CDR3 contains 16 residues, cysteine and phenylalanine counted. Just the 48-base CDR3 DNA is kept, in frame starting at base 1. CDR1 and CDR2 are drawn from the germline V gene: SNHLY, FYNNEI. TCRbeta CDR3 regions were amplified from genomic DNA by means of the immunoSEQ Assay, a bias-controlled multiplex PCR. The study's processing was this. The number of nucleated cells in each sample was estimated by amplification of reference gene primers within the assay. To quantify the absolute abundance of each unique TCRbeta CDR3 rearrangement, sequence reads were collapsed and filtered. For each sample, productive Simpson clonality was calculated as the square root of Simpson's diversity index across productive rearrangements. TCRdb provides this immuneACCESS table in a form limited to in-frame rearrangements. Some clones are lacking; in checked studies, under half of them reflect an unresolved V gene, and why the rest are absent is not known. V and J calls and clone size are given by that table; D and trimming were obtained from the DNA. Here the sample has 300,000 to 400,000 clones; around 88% occur a single time. The ten most abundant clones make up less than 9% of the sample.

The chain employs TRBV2 and TRBJ2-2; the D segment could be TRBD1, given 8 matching bases. The receptor's source is a woman aged 55-69 years with COVID-19, enrolled during active disease. The material sequenced was peripheral blood. The CDR3 is CASSLQGGANTGELFF. The DNA sequence is given as TGTGCCAGCTCTTTACAGGGGGGGGCCAACACCGGGGAGCTGTTTTTT.